These 31 T cell receptor beta chains were all obtained from the same sample, sequenced in a study of memory CD4+ T cells and cytomegalovirus serostatus (dated by TCRdb to about 2019). The library was built by means of the immunoSEQ multiplex PCR assay. Entries here come from immuneACCESS through TCRdb and include only in-frame sequences with V and J called. Some clones fail to appear in such tables; in the studies checked, an unresolved V gene covers under half of the shortfall, and the cause of the remainder is unknown. The sample table lists some 47,000 clones, roughly three quarters of them with a count of one. Approximately 0.71% of the sample comes from the top ten. Single viable CD3+CD4+CD8-CD45RO+ cells were sorted as memory CD4+ T cells on a FACSAria II. Sequencing was carried out using memory CD4+ T cells from blood. The receptors shown here come from an adult in good health and CMV-seronegative.

This chain uses TRBV28 with TRBJ1-5; D may be TRBD1 (5 bases). CDR1 MDHEN and CDR2 SYDVKM come from the germline V gene. This CDR3 spans 16 amino acids. V gave up 5 bases and J gave up 3 bases, with 17 bases separating them. CDR3 in DNA: TGTGCCAGCAGTCCAACAACGGGACGCTCCAATCAGCCCCAGCATTTT. Translating gives CASSPTTGRSNQPQHF.

This clone was seen only a few times. V usage is TRBV5-1 and J usage is TRBJ1-1, with D maybe TRBD1 (5 bases). This CDR3 is 17 amino acids long. V was clipped by 4 bases and J by 0 bases, with 19 bases between them. Per the germline V gene, CDR1 is SGHRS and CDR2 is YFSETQ. The CDR3 DNA reads TGCGCCAGCAGCCTAACAGGAGGAGCTTCGATGAACACTGAAGCTTTCTTT. Translated, it gives CASSLTGGASMNTEAFF.

This chain joins TRBV19 and TRBJ2-2; no clear D. The ends were cut back, 1 base at V and 6 bases at J, with 15 bases in the middle. The CDR3 is 16 amino acids. Germline-derived CDR1 and CDR2 are LNHDA and SQIVND (reference sequence). The CDR3 sequence: CASSIAATGASGELFF. CDR3 DNA sequence: TGTGCCAGTAGTATAGCCGCCACTGGAGCGTCCGGGGAGCTGTTTTTT.

The rearrangement uses TRBV27 and TRBJ1-1, with 7 bases that match TRBD1. The V gene end was trimmed by 2 bases and the J gene end by 4 bases; junction bases not matched to a gene: 4. Per the germline V gene, CDR1 is MNHEY and CDR2 is SMNVEV (reference sequence). The CDR3 covers 14 residues. The CDR3 region is CASSLEGAPTEAFF. CDR3 DNA sequence: TGTGCCAGCAGTTTAGAGGGGGCGCCCACTGAAGCTTTCTTT.

The V and J genes are TRBV7-8 and TRBJ1-5; D is ambiguous. V gave up 1 base and J gave up 5 bases, with 21 bases separating them. Germline CDR1 and CDR2: SGHVS and FQNEAQ. CDR3 length equals 18 residues. CDR3 bases: TGTGCCAGCAGCTTAGGTTATGGGGTGAGGCAGGTGGATCAGCCCCAGCATTTT. This gives the protein CASSLGYGVRQVDQPQHF.

This chain connects TRBV11-2 to TRBJ1-4; tentative D call: TRBD1 (6 bases). The CDR3 runs 12 residues. Deletions cut 0 bases from V and 11 bases from J, with 7 bases between. Germline V lookup: CDR1 SGHAT, CDR2 FQNNGV. The CDR3 nucleotides read TGTGCCAGCAGCTTAGATAGGGGGAAACTGTTTTTT. This sequence encodes CASSLDRGKLFF.

This rearrangement joins TRBV29-1 to TRBJ2-5, with 11 bases matching TRBD1. The DNA end is more similar to TRBJ2-7, so the J call may be wrong. This CDR3 contains 15 residues. In germline, CDR1 is SQVTM, CDR2 ANQGSEA. DNA of the CDR3: TGCAGCGTTCAGTATCAGGACAGGGGGCTTTACGAGCAGTACTTC. Residues: CSVQYQDRGLYEQYF.

V usage is TRBV6-1 and J usage is TRBJ2-1; D remains ambiguous. The CDR3 runs 14 residues. From germline, CDR1 is MNHNS and CDR2 SASEGT. V was clipped by 4 bases and J by 14 bases, with 21 bases between them. CDR3: CASSVNRQVPVEFF. In DNA, the CDR3 is TGTGCCAGCAGTGTCAACCGTCAGGTCCCCGTGGAGTTCTTC.

This chain uses TRBV7-9 with TRBJ1-1; no firm D call. CDR1 and CDR2 from the germline V gene are SEHNR and FQNEAQ (reference sequence). The germline V and J ends were trimmed by 4 bases and 0 bases, with 12 bases remaining between them. There are 15 residues in the CDR3. CDR3 bases: TGTGCCAGCAGCTCGGTGCGCAGCCTGAACACTGAAGCTTTCTTT. Its translation is CASSSVRSLNTEAFF.

This clone was picked up a small number of times. The chain is built from TRBV11-3 and TRBJ1-6; tentatively, D is TRBD1 (5 bases). Trimming pared 5 bases from V and 8 bases from J, leaving 13 bases between. CDR1 is SGHNT, CDR2 YENEEA, per germline. The CDR3 covers 14 residues. CDR3 loop: CASSKGPTDSPLHF. The CDR3 DNA reads as TGTGCCAGCAGCAAGGGACCGACGGATTCACCCCTCCACTTT. Together with reference TRBV11-3 and TRBJ1-6, the CDR3 gives the full variable domain: EAGVVQSPRYKIIEKKQPVAFWCNPISGHNTLYWYLQNLGQGPELLIRYENEEAVDDSQLPKDRFSAERLKGVDSTLKIQPAELGDSAVYLCASSKGPTDSPLHFGNGTRLTVT.

The chain is built from TRBV2 and TRBJ2-5; D is unresolved. The V and J ends lost 4 bases and 4 bases respectively, with 13 bases between them. Germline CDR1 is SNHLY and CDR2 is FYNNEI. This CDR3 spans 14 amino acids. CDR3 protein: CASSGASRGETQYF. The CDR3 bases are TGTGCCAGCAGTGGGGCGTCACGAGGAGAGACCCAGTACTTC.

The chain has TRBV4-1 and TRBJ2-7; 7 bases are shared with TRBD1. In germline, CDR1 is MGHRA, CDR2 YSYEKL. The V gene end was trimmed by 3 bases and the J gene end by 3 bases; junction bases not matched to a gene: 8. The CDR3 has 15 amino acids. The CDR3 nucleotides read TGCGCCAGCAGCCAGCCGGGACAGTCGTACTACGAGCAGTACTTC. It translates to CASSQPGQSYYEQYF.

The V gene is TRBV5-4, the J gene TRBJ1-1, with D uncertain. The V end was cut by 0 bases, the J end by 7 bases, with 13 bases between. Per the germline V gene, CDR1 is SGHNT and CDR2 is YYREEE (reference sequence). The length of the CDR3 is 14 residues. CDR3 sequence (DNA): TGTGCCAGCAGCTTGGTGGTACCAGGAGGTGAAGCTTTCTTT. Translated, it gives CASSLVVPGGEAFF.

The chain combines TRBV27 with TRBJ1-6; 9 bases match TRBD1. J lost 16 bases, V lost 6 bases, and 13 bases had no gene match. The germline gives CDR1 MNHEY, CDR2 SMNVEV (reference sequence). The CDR3 extends over 14 amino acids. CDR3 amino acids: CASRGQGGYTSLHF. The DNA for the CDR3 is TGTGCCAGCAGGGGACAGGGTGGCTACACTTCACTCCACTTT.

The CDR3 reads CASSQTGYNQPQHF. As DNA, the CDR3 is TGTGCCAGCAGCCAGACAGGGTACAATCAGCCCCAGCATTTT. The chain has TRBV7-2 and TRBJ1-5; 7 positions agree with TRBD1. Germline V gene sequence: CDR1 SGHTA, CDR2 FQGNSA. CDR3 length: 14 amino acids. Losses at the gene ends were 5 bases for V and 3 bases for J; bases not matched to a gene: 4.

On this clone: Compared with germline, one end of the junction differs, possibly owing to a read error. The chain uses TRBV5-6 and TRBJ1-2; D not certain. This CDR3 spans 12 amino acids. Germline CDR1 and CDR2: SGHDT and YYEEEE. The CDR3 bases are TGTGCCAGCAGCTTAGTCTCCCGGCCACCCCTCTTC. As protein: CASSLVSRPPLF.

The V and J genes are TRBV5-1 and TRBJ2-5; D remains ambiguous. V dropped 4 bases and J dropped 4 bases, with 20 bases sitting between them. The CDR3 is 16 amino acids. Germline CDR1 SGHRS, CDR2 YFSETQ. The CDR3 loop is CASSLTGDARSETQYF. In nucleotides, the CDR3 is TGCGCCAGCAGCCTTACGGGCGACGCTCGATCAGAGACCCAGTACTTC.

The J gene is TRBJ2-7, the V gene TRBV28, with TRBD1 identical over 8 bases. The CDR3 covers 13 residues. The J segment lost 4 bases and the V segment lost 6 bases, leaving 5 bases of the junction unmatched. The germline V gene encodes CDR1 MDHEN and CDR2 SYDVKM. CDR3 sequence reads: CASRSDRVYEQYF. The CDR3, as DNA: TGTGCCAGCAGATCGGACAGGGTATACGAGCAGTACTTC.

The CDR3 sequence: CATSGSYEQYF. CDR3 DNA sequence: TGTGCCACTTCCGGCTCCTACGAGCAGTACTTC. This rearrangement joins TRBV28 to TRBJ2-7; D call uncertain. Per germline, CDR1 MDHEN and CDR2 SYDVKM. The V end was cut by 10 bases, the J end by 0 bases, with 7 bases between. This CDR3 comprises 11 residues. Looking up the rest from reference TRBV28 and TRBJ2-7 gives the full variable domain: DVKVTQSSRYLVKRTGEKVFLECVQDMDHENMFWYRQDPGLGLRLIYFSYDVKMKEKGDIPEGYSVSREKKERFSLILESASTNQTSMYLCATSGSYEQYFGPGTRLTVT.

In this sample, this clone turned up a few times. The rearrangement joins TRBV28 to TRBJ1-6, with D unresolved. This CDR3 spans 14 amino acids. The V and J ends lost 5 bases and 7 bases respectively, with 12 bases between them. CDR1 and CDR2 from the germline V gene are MDHEN and SYDVKM. The chain's CDR3 is CASSKGTVNSPLHF. The CDR3 bases are TGTGCCAGCAGTAAAGGTACAGTCAATTCACCCCTCCACTTT.

V is TRBV7-2 and J is TRBJ2-7, with D unresolved. CDR1 and CDR2 from the germline V gene are SGHTA and FQGNSA. The CDR3 consists of 13 residues. Trimming removed 1 base at V and 2 bases at J, with 6 bases between. The CDR3 protein is CASSLGWAYEQYF. The DNA for the CDR3 is TGTGCCAGCAGCTTAGGCTGGGCCTACGAGCAGTACTTC.

The V call is TRBV9, the J call TRBJ1-4; no clear D gene. The V end lost 4 bases, the J end lost 8 bases, and 6 bases lay between the germline ends. The length of the CDR3 is 11 residues. In germline, CDR1 is SGDLS, CDR2 YYNGEE. As DNA, the CDR3 is TGTGCCAGCAGCTCGTCCGAAAAACTGTTTTTT. It specifies CASSSSEKLFF.

The rearrangement joins TRBV18 to TRBJ1-2; D might be TRBD1 (5 bases). V gave up 1 base and J gave up 2 bases, with 8 bases separating them. Germline values: CDR1 KGHSH, CDR2 LQKENI. The CDR3 is made up of 14 amino acids. CDR3: CASSPLDRNYGYTF. Here the CDR3 DNA reads TGTGCCAGCTCACCACTAGACAGAAACTATGGCTACACCTTC.

This clone was detected only a few times. This chain links TRBV18 with TRBJ2-3; no definite D call. CDR1 is KGHSH and CDR2 is LQKENI in the germline V gene. This CDR3 is 15 amino acids long. With 6 bases removed from V and 3 bases from J, the gap between germline ends came to 16 bases. CDR3 sequence reads: CASSVYLAETDTQYF. As DNA, the CDR3 is TGTGCCAGCTCGGTGTATTTGGCCGAAACAGATACGCAGTATTTT. Full variable domain (outside the CDR3, taken from reference TRBV18 and TRBJ2-3): NAGVMQNPRHLVRRRGQEARLRCSPMKGHSHVYWYRQLPEEGLKFMVYLQKENIIDESGMPKERFSAEFPKEGPSILRIQQVVRGDSAAYFCASSVYLAETDTQYFGPGTRLTVL.

This sequence joins TRBV7-8 and TRBJ2-2; the D gene could be TRBD1 or TRBD2 (5 bases each). V shed 6 bases and J shed 4 bases, with 27 bases lying between them. Germline V gene lookup returns CDR1 SGHVS and CDR2 FQNEAQ. CDR3 length: 19 residues. Written as DNA, the CDR3 is TGTGCCAGCAGTTCCGCCCTCACTACCGGGACGGAGAGCACCGGGGAGCTGTTTTTT. Translation: CASSSALTTGTESTGELFF.

This chain uses TRBV19 with TRBJ2-5; maybe TRBD2 (5 bases). This CDR3 region has 16 residues. V lost 6 bases and J 4 bases, leaving 21 bases between the germline ends. Germline V gene lookup returns CDR1 LNHDA and CDR2 SQIVND (reference sequence). The CDR3 nucleotides are TGTGCCAGTAGCGAAGGTCGGCTAGCTTACGCAGAGACCCAGTACTTC. It specifies CASSEGRLAYAETQYF.

The V and J genes are TRBV7-2 and TRBJ1-1; 7 bases agree with TRBD1. The germline V gene encodes CDR1 SGHTA and CDR2 FQGNSA. Losses at the gene ends were 1 base for V and 0 bases for J; bases not matched to a gene: 11. The length of the CDR3 is 18 residues. The CDR3 region has the DNA TGTGCCAGCAGCTTAGAAGGGGGCGCATCCCCGATGAACACTGAAGCTTTCTTT. As protein: CASSLEGGASPMNTEAFF.

The rearrangement uses TRBV9 and TRBJ1-5; D unclear. Germline V gene data show CDR1 as SGDLS and CDR2 as YYNGEE. This CDR3 comprises 15 residues. The germline V and J ends were trimmed by 4 bases and 4 bases, with 15 bases remaining between them. CDR3 in DNA: TGTGCCAGCAGCCCTAGGAGTTCAGGAAATCAGCCCCAGCATTTT. It yields the protein CASSPRSSGNQPQHF.

This chain links TRBV4-3 with TRBJ1-2; D is undetermined. The CDR3 sequence is 15 residues long. Germline V gene sequence: CDR1 LGHNA, CDR2 YSLEER. The V end lost 1 base, the J end lost 7 bases, and 16 bases lay between the germline ends. Here the CDR3 reads CASSQVQSRLFGYTF. The CDR3 DNA sequence: TGCGCCAGCAGCCAAGTCCAGAGTCGTCTTTTTGGCTACACCTTC.

This clone was observed a few times. This chain links TRBV10-3 with TRBJ2-3; tentatively, D is TRBD1 or TRBD2 (5 bases each). Germline lookup yields CDR1 ENHRY and CDR2 SYGVKD. The CDR3 loop spans 14 amino acids. V was clipped by 0 bases and J by 7 bases, with 11 bases between them. The chain's CDR3 is CAISESPGRNTQYF. The CDR3 DNA sequence: TGTGCCATCAGTGAGTCTCCGGGACGCAATACGCAGTATTTT.

V gene TRBV7-9 combines with J gene TRBJ2-7, with D perhaps being TRBD1 or TRBD2 (5 bases each). Trimming shortened V by 4 bases and J by 2 bases, and 18 bases separated the two germline ends. Germline CDR1 and CDR2: SEHNR and FQNEAQ (reference sequence). There are 16 residues in the CDR3. The CDR3 protein is CASSSPPGDGAYEQYF. The CDR3 DNA sequence: TGTGCCAGCAGCTCCCCCCCTGGGGACGGAGCCTACGAGCAGTACTTC. Drawing the rest from reference TRBV7-9 and TRBJ2-7, the complete variable domain is DTGVSQNPRHKITKRGQNVTFRCDPISEHNRLYWYRQTLGQGPEFLTYFQNEAQLEKSRLLSDRFSAERPKGSFSTLEIQRTEQGDSAMYLCASSSPPGDGAYEQYFGPGTRLTVT.